Sequencing of this T cell receptor beta chain was carried out in a study of shared clonotypes between healthy human individuals. Method: immunoSEQ multiplex PCR; TCRdb's copy keeps in-frame clones and lacks some. The top ten hold roughly 0.13% of the sample, which has 2 million to 2.5 million clones, around 95% seen once. CDR1 is MNHNY, CDR2 SVGAGI, per germline (reference sequence). The V segment lost 5 bases and the J segment 7 bases; nucleotides outside the gene matches: 10. The CDR3 totals 15 residues. The rearrangement links TRBV6-6 to TRBJ2-2; TRBD1 matches at 7 bases. This receptor was identified in a man younger than 35 in good health. The sample consisted of naive CD4+ T cells sorted from blood. Subset noted: CD45RA+ positively selected. The CDR3 DNA is TGTGCCAGCAGTAAACGACAGGGTGGTCACGGGGAGCTGTTTTTT. Protein: CASSKRQGGHGELFF.